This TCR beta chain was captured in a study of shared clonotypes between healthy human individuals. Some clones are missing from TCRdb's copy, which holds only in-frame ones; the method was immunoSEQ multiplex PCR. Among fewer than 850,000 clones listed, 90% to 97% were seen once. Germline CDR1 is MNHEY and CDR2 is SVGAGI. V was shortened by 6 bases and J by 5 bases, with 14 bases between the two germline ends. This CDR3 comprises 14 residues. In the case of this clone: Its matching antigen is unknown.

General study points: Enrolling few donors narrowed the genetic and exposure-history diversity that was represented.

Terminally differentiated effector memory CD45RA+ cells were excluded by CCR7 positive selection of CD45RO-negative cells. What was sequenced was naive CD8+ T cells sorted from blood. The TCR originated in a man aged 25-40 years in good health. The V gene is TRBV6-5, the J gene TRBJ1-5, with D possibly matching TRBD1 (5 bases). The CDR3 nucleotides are TGTGCCAGCAGCGACAGTGCTCTGGATCAGCCCCAGCATTTT. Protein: CASSDSALDQPQHF.